The source of this T cell receptor (beta chain) is a study of OX40 agonist ivuxolimab in advanced cancers. This CDR3 contains 13 residues. The germline gives CDR1 MDHEN, CDR2 SYDVKM. The V end was cut by 10 bases, the J end by 0 bases, with 12 bases between. The protocol was immunoSEQ multiplex PCR, while the TCRdb copy is restricted to in-frame clones and leaves out a portion. The table includes about 80,000 clones, roughly 92% detected once. Study results and caveats: CD8+ T cells averaged more expanded clones than CD4+.

Worth noting for this clone: Its antigen is unknown.

The sequencing used CD4+ or CD8+ T cells sorted from blood, collected in a trial of the OX40 agonist ivuxolimab. The TCR originated in an adult with an advanced solid tumor such as melanoma, head and neck, liver or kidney cancer. This chain joins TRBV28 and TRBJ2-5, with D unresolved. The chain's CDR3 is CATSHRYQETQYF. Here the CDR3 DNA reads TGTGCCACCTCCCATAGGTACCAAGAGACCCAGTACTTC.